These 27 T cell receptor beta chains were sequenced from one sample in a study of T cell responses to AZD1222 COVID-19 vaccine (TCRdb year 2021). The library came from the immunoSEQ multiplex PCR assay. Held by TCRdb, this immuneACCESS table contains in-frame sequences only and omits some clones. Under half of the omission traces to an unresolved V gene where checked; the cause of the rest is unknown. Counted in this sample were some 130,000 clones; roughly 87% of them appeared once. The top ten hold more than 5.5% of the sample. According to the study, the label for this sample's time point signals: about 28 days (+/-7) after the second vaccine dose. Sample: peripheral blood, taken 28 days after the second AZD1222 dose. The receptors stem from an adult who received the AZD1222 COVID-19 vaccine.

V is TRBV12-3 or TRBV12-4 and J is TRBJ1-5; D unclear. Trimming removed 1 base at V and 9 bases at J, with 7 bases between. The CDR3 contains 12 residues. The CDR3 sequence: CASSLEDRPQHF. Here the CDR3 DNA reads TGTGCCAGCAGTTTAGAGGATCGGCCCCAGCATTTT.

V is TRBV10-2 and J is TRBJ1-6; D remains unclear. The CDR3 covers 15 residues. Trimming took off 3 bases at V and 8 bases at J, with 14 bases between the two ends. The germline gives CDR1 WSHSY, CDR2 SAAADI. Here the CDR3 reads CASSEPDDWDSPLHF. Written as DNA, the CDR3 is TGCGCCAGCAGTGAACCGGACGACTGGGATTCACCCCTCCACTTT.

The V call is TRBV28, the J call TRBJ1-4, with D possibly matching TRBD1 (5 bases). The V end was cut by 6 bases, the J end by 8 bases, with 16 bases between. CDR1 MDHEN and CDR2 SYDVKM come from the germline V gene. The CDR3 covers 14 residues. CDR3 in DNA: TGTGCCAGCAGAACGCCGGGACTACCCGAAAAACTGTTTTTT. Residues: CASRTPGLPEKLFF.

CDR3 amino acids: CASSVFGNEQFF. CDR3 in DNA: TGTGCCAGCAGCGTATTCGGCAATGAGCAGTTCTTC. V usage is TRBV9 and J usage is TRBJ2-1; no definite D call. CDR1 and CDR2 from the germline V gene are SGDLS and YYNGEE. The CDR3 extends over 12 amino acids. V lost 1 base to trimming and J lost 6 bases, with 5 bases between them.

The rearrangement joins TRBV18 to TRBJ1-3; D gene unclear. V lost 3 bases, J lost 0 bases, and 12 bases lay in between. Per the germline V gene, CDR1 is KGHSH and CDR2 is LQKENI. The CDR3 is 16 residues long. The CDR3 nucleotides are TGTGCCAGCTCACCCACCCAGACCACCTCTGGAAACACCATATATTTT. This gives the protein CASSPTQTTSGNTIYF.

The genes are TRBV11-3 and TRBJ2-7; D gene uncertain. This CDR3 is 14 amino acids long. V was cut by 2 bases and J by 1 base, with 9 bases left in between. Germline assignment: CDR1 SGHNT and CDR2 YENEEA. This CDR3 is CASSLLSASYEQYF. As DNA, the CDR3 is TGTGCCAGCAGCTTATTGTCGGCTTCCTACGAGCAGTACTTC.

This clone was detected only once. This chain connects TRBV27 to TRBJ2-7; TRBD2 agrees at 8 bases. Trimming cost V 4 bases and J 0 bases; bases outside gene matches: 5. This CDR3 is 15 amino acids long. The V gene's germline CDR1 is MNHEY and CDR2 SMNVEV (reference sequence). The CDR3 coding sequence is TGTGCCAGCAGTTCGACTAGCGTTAACTCCTACGAGCAGTACTTC. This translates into CASSSTSVNSYEQYF.

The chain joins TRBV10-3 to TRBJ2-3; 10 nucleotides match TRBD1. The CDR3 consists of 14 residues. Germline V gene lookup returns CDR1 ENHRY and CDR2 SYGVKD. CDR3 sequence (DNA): TGTGCAATAAACCGGGACAGGGGCGCAGATACGCAGTATTTT. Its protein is CAINRDRGADTQYF.

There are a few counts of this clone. CDR3 region: CASSRFEGQPQHF. For the CDR3, the DNA is TGTGCCAGCAGTCGCTTCGAAGGACAGCCCCAGCATTTT. V usage is TRBV27 and J usage is TRBJ1-5; D is ambiguous. The CDR3 loop spans 13 amino acids. Germline V gene data show CDR1 as MNHEY and CDR2 as SMNVEV (reference sequence). V was shortened by 5 bases and J by 7 bases, with 12 bases between the two germline ends.

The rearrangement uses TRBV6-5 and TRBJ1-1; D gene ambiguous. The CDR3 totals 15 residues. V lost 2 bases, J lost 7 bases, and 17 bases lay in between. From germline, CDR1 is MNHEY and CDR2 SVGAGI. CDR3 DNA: TGTGCCAGCAGTTACGCGGGAGACTTCAACCTTGAAGCTTTCTTT. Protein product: CASSYAGDFNLEAFF.

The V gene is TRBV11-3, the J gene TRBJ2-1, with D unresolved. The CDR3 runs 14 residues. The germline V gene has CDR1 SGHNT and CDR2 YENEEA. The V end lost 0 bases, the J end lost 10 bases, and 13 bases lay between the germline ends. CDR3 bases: TGTGCCAGCAGCTTAGATTCAGCGCCCGCGGAGCAGTTCTTC. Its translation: CASSLDSAPAEQFF.

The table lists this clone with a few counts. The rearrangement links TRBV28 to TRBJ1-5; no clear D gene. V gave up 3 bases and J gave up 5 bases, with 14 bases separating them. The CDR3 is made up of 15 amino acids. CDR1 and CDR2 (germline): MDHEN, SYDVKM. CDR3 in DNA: TGTGCCAGCAGTTTGTTCGAGCGTCTTCATCAGCCCCAGCATTTT. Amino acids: CASSLFERLHQPQHF.

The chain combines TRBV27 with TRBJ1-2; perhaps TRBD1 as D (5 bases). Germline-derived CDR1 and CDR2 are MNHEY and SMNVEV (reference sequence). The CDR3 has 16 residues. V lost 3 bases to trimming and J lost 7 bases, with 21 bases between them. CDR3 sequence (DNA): TGTGCCAGCAGTTTTTGGGGGGATGGCGGGTCCGTTGGCTACACCTTC. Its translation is CASSFWGDGGSVGYTF.

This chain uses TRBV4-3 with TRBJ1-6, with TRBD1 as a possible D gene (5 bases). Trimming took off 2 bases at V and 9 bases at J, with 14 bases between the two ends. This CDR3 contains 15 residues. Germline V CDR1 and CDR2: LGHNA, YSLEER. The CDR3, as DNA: TGCGCCAGCAGCCAATGGGCAGGGATGAGTTCACCCCTCCACTTT. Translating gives CASSQWAGMSSPLHF.

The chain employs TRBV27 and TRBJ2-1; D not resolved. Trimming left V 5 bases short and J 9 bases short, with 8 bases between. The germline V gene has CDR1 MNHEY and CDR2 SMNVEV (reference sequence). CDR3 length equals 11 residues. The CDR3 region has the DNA TGTGCCAGCAGTACGATCAGTGAGCAGTTCTTC. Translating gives CASSTISEQFF.

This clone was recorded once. CDR3: CASSQGRGTGMVPGELFF. CDR3 in DNA: TGTGCCAGCAGCCAAGGAAGAGGAACAGGGATGGTCCCCGGGGAGCTGTTTTTT. V gene TRBV3-1 (or the pseudogene TRBV3-2) combines with J gene TRBJ2-2, with D perhaps TRBD1 (6 bases). The CDR3 sequence is 18 residues long. In germline, CDR1 is LGHDT, CDR2 YNNKEL (reference sequence). V gave up 1 base and J gave up 6 bases, with 21 bases separating them.

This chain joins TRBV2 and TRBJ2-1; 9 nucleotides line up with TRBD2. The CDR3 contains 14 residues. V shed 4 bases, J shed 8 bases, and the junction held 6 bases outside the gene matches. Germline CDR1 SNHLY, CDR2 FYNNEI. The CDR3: CASSATGLAHEQFF. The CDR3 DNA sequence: TGTGCCAGCAGTGCAACCGGACTAGCGCATGAGCAGTTCTTC.

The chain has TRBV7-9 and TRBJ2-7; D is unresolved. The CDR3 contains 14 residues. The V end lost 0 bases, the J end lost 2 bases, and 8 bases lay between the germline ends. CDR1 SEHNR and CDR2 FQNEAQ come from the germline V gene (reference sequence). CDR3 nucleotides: TGTGCCAGCAGCTTAGCGGGCAGAGCCTACGAGCAGTACTTC. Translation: CASSLAGRAYEQYF.

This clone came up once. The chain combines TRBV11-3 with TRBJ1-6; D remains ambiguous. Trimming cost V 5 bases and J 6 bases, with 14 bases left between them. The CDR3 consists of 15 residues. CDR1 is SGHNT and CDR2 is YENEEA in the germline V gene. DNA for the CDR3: TGTGCCAGCAGCCCGCACGCTGTCTCTAATTCACCCCTCCACTTT. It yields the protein CASSPHAVSNSPLHF.

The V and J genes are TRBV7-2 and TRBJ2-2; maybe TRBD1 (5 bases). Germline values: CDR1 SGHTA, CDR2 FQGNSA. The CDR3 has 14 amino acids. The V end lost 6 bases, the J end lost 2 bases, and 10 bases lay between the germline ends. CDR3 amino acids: CASRTDLNTGELFF. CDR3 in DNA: TGTGCCAGCAGGACAGACCTTAACACCGGGGAGCTGTTTTTT.

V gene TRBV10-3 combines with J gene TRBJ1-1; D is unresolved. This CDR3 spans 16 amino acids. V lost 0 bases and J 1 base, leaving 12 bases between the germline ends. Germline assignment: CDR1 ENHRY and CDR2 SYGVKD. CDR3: CAISESTLRTNTEAFF. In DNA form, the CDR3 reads TGTGCCATCAGTGAGTCGACTCTACGGACGAACACTGAAGCTTTCTTT.

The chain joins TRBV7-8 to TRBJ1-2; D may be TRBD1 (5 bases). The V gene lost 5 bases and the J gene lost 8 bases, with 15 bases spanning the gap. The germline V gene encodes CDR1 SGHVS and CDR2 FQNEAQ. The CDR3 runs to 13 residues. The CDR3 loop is CASSRDRQGGYTF. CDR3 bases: TGTGCCAGCAGCCGTGACAGACAAGGGGGCTACACCTTC.

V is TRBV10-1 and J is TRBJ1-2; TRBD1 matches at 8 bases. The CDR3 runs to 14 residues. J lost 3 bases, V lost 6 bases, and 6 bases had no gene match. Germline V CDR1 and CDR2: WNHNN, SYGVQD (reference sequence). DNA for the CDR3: TGCGCCAGCAGAGGGGAGACAGGGGACTATGGCTACACCTTC. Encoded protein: CASRGETGDYGYTF.

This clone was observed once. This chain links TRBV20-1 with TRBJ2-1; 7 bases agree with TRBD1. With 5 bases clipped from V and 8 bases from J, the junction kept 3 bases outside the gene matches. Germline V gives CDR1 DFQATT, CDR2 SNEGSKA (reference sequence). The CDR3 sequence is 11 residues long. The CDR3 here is CSASDRYEQFF. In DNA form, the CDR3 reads TGCAGTGCTTCGGACAGGTATGAGCAGTTCTTC.

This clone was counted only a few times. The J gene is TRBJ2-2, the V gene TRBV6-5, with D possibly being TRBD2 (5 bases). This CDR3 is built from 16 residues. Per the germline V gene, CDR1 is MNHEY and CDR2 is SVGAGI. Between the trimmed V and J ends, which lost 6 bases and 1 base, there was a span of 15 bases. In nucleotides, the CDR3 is TGTGCCAGCAGGTACCCCTTCGGGGAGAACACCGGGGAGCTGTTTTTT. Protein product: CASRYPFGENTGELFF.

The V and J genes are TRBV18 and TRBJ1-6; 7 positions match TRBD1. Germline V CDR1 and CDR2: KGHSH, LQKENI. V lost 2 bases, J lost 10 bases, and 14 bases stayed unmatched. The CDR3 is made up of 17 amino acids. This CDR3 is CASSPFRIGGAESPLHF. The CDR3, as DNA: TGTGCCAGCTCACCATTTAGGATAGGGGGCGCTGAATCACCCCTCCACTTT.

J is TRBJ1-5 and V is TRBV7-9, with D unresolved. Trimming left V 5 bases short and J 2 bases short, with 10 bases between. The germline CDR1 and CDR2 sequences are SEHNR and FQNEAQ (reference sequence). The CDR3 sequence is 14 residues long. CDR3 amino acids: CASSGDTGNQPQHF. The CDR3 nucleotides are TGTGCCAGCAGCGGAGACACCGGCAATCAGCCCCAGCATTTT.